This TCR beta chain was recorded in a study of T cells in Graves' hyperthyroidism and ophthalmopathy. Findings and limits, study-wide: Blood also carried most thyroid clonotypes expanded above 0.001.

Germline loops: CDR1 MNHNS, CDR2 SASEGT. The V end lost 3 bases, the J end lost 8 bases, and 8 bases lay between the germline ends. There are 13 residues in the CDR3. This clonotype was seen at least ten times. The antigen is unknown. TCR beta CDR3 region amplification was performed from RNA transcripts. The HTBI primer set served for first-round RT-PCR of the TCR CDR3. One entry per CDR3 protein, called by TCRdb with MiXCR from the multiplex PCR reads. The sample lists around 420,000 distinct CDR3 sequences; 15% to 18% were seen once. This chain connects TRBV6-1 to TRBJ1-6; possibly TRBD1 for D (5 bases). This TCR came from a young woman with Graves' hyperthyroidism. Sequencing input: blood. The CDR3 protein is CASSEGTHSPLHF. The CDR3 bases are TGTGCCAGCAGTGAGGGGACCCATTCACCCCTCCACTTT.